These T cell receptor beta chains were read from a single sample in a study of T-cell reconstitution after alpha-beta-depleted transplantation in children. TCRdb reprocessed the PCR reads with MiXCR, giving one entry per CDR3 protein. The data show some 120,000 distinct CDR3 sequences, 10% seen once. The starting material was PBMCs, obtained before TCRalphabeta/CD19-depleted stem cell transplant. All receptors derive from a boy aged 2-15 years with acute lymphoblastic leukemia, due to receive a stem cell transplant. Both conserved end residues are part of each CDR3. D genes are given only for firm matches. Only some rows state a clone size, as once, few, many or a class for expanded clones.

j_gene: TRBJ2-1
d_gene: TRBD2
abundance: many
v_gene: TRBV5-1
CDR3aa: CASSLAPSGSYNEQFF
CDR3nt: TGCGCCAGCAGCTTGGCACCCAGCGGGAGTTACAATGAGCAGTTCTTC

j_gene: TRBJ2-1
d_gene: .
abundance: many
v_gene: TRBV12-3/TRBV12-4
CDR3aa: CASSLFRNEQFF
CDR3nt: TGTGCCAGCAGTTTATTCCGTAATGAGCAGTTCTTC

j_gene: TRBJ1-1
d_gene: .
abundance: .
v_gene: TRBV10-3
CDR3aa: CAISEGAPGEAFF
CDR3nt: TGTGCCATCAGTGAAGGGGCACCCGGTGAAGCTTTCTTT

j_gene: TRBJ1-1
d_gene: .
abundance: few
v_gene: TRBV11-2
CDR3aa: CASSSDITRAFF
CDR3nt: TGTGCCAGCAGCTCGGACATTACACGAGCTTTCTTT

j_gene: TRBJ2-1
d_gene: TRBD2
abundance: many
v_gene: TRBV15
CDR3aa: CATSRELAVSSNEQFF
CDR3nt: TGTGCCACCAGCAGAGAACTAGCGGTTTCCTCCAATGAGCAGTTCTTC

j_gene: TRBJ2-3
d_gene: TRBD1
abundance: .
v_gene: TRBV6-1
CDR3aa: CASRKDRGTDTQYF
CDR3nt: TGTGCCAGCAGGAAGGACAGGGGCACAGATACGCAGTATTTT

j_gene: TRBJ2-7
d_gene: .
abundance: few
v_gene: TRBV19
CDR3aa: CASSSRGSEQYF
CDR3nt: TGTGCCAGTAGTTCCCGGGGAAGCGAGCAGTACTTC

j_gene: TRBJ1-4
d_gene: .
abundance: few
v_gene: TRBV11-1
CDR3aa: CASSLAKGTTATNEKLFF
CDR3nt: TGTGCCAGCAGCTTAGCGAAAGGGACCACGGCAACTAATGAAAAACTGTTTTTT

j_gene: TRBJ2-2
d_gene: TRBD2
abundance: .
v_gene: TRBV9
CDR3aa: CASSPRTRNTGELFF
CDR3nt: TGTGCCAGCAGCCCCCGGACTAGAAACACCGGGGAGCTGTTTTTT

j_gene: TRBJ1-1
d_gene: .
abundance: many
v_gene: TRBV7-2
CDR3aa: CASSLNRAEAFF
CDR3nt: TGTGCCAGCAGCCTAAACAGGGCTGAAGCTTTCTTT

j_gene: TRBJ2-3
d_gene: TRBD2
abundance: many
v_gene: TRBV20-1
CDR3aa: CSARDLAGDGNTQYF
CDR3nt: TGCAGTGCTAGAGATCTAGCGGGAGATGGAAATACGCAGTATTTT

j_gene: TRBJ2-7
d_gene: TRBD2
abundance: .
v_gene: TRBV28
CDR3aa: CASSSGGTSGRYEQYF
CDR3nt: TGTGCCAGCAGTTCAGGAGGGACTAGCGGACGCTACGAGCAGTACTTC

j_gene: TRBJ2-3
d_gene: TRBD2
abundance: .
v_gene: TRBV5-6
CDR3aa: CASSLELATSTDTQYF
CDR3nt: TGTGCCAGCAGCTTGGAACTAGCGACAAGCACAGATACGCAGTATTTT

j_gene: TRBJ2-5
d_gene: TRBD2
abundance: few
v_gene: TRBV5-1
CDR3aa: CASSLGGGRPEETQYF
CDR3nt: TGCGCCAGCAGCTTGGGGGGCGGGAGGCCCGAAGAGACCCAGTACTTC

j_gene: TRBJ2-3
d_gene: .
abundance: few
v_gene: TRBV27
CDR3aa: CASSFLDGSLRDTQYF
CDR3nt: TGTGCCAGCAGTTTCCTGGACGGGAGCCTGCGGGATACGCAGTATTTT

j_gene: TRBJ2-1
d_gene: TRBD2
abundance: .
v_gene: TRBV5-1
CDR3aa: CASSPELAGGNEQFF
CDR3nt: TGCGCCAGCAGCCCCGAGTTAGCGGGAGGGAATGAGCAGTTCTTC

j_gene: TRBJ2-7
d_gene: TRBD2
abundance: few
v_gene: TRBV4-1
CDR3aa: CASSQDPLVPGLAAFYEQYF
CDR3nt: TGCGCCAGCAGCCAAGATCCCCTTGTCCCGGGACTAGCGGCCTTCTACGAGCAGTACTTC

j_gene: TRBJ2-5
d_gene: TRBD1
abundance: .
v_gene: TRBV5-1
CDR3aa: CASSKTGSIEETQYF
CDR3nt: TGCGCCAGCAGCAAGACAGGGAGCATCGAAGAGACCCAGTACTTC

j_gene: TRBJ2-1
d_gene: TRBD2
abundance: few
v_gene: TRBV20-1
CDR3aa: CSVETSGSINEQFF
CDR3nt: TGCAGTGTCGAGACTAGCGGGAGCATCAATGAGCAGTTCTTC

j_gene: TRBJ2-7
d_gene: TRBD1
abundance: .
v_gene: TRBV18
CDR3aa: CASSPAGTGLYEQYF
CDR3nt: TGTGCCAGCTCACCTGCCGGGACAGGGTTATACGAGCAGTACTTC

j_gene: TRBJ1-1
d_gene: .
abundance: many
v_gene: TRBV15
CDR3aa: CATSRASTRNTEAFF
CDR3nt: TGTGCCACCAGCAGAGCTTCGACGAGAAACACTGAAGCTTTCTTT

j_gene: TRBJ2-5
d_gene: TRBD2
abundance: many
v_gene: TRBV5-6
CDR3aa: CASSLILTSGRRTGETQYF
CDR3nt: TGTGCCAGCAGCTTGATCTTGACTAGCGGGAGGAGAACTGGAGAGACCCAGTACTTC

j_gene: TRBJ2-7
d_gene: .
abundance: many
v_gene: TRBV6-6
CDR3aa: CASTGISYEQYF
CDR3nt: TGTGCCAGTACAGGGATCTCCTACGAGCAGTACTTC

j_gene: TRBJ1-1
d_gene: .
abundance: few
v_gene: TRBV5-6
CDR3aa: CASSLGGGRNTEAFF
CDR3nt: TGTGCCAGCAGCTTGGGGGGCGGTCGAAACACTGAAGCTTTCTTT

j_gene: TRBJ2-1
d_gene: TRBD2
abundance: .
v_gene: TRBV13
CDR3aa: CASSFTSGNEQFF
CDR3nt: TGTGCCAGCAGCTTCACTAGCGGCAATGAGCAGTTCTTC

j_gene: TRBJ1-1
d_gene: .
abundance: many
v_gene: TRBV12-3/TRBV12-4
CDR3aa: CASSSTWNTEAFF
CDR3nt: TGTGCCAGCAGTTCCACCTGGAACACTGAAGCTTTCTTT

j_gene: TRBJ2-5
d_gene: .
abundance: many
v_gene: TRBV6-2/TRBV6-3
CDR3aa: CASSYVAVLTKTQYF
CDR3nt: TGTGCCAGCAGTTACGTGGCGGTTCTCACGAAGACCCAGTACTTC

j_gene: TRBJ2-1
d_gene: .
abundance: many
v_gene: TRBV12-3/TRBV12-4
CDR3aa: CASSPHNEQFF
CDR3nt: TGTGCCAGCAGTCCGCACAATGAGCAGTTCTTC

j_gene: TRBJ2-2
d_gene: .
abundance: .
v_gene: TRBV24-1
CDR3aa: CATSDLRGARGELFF
CDR3nt: TGTGCCACCAGTGATTTGCGGGGGGCTCGAGGGGAGCTGTTTTTT

j_gene: TRBJ2-2
d_gene: TRBD1
abundance: many
v_gene: TRBV5-4
CDR3aa: CASSPSGGRVDTGELFF
CDR3nt: TGTGCCAGCAGCCCTTCAGGGGGCCGGGTTGACACCGGGGAGCTGTTTTTT

j_gene: TRBJ2-1
d_gene: TRBD2
abundance: .
v_gene: TRBV4-1
CDR3aa: CASSREPGTSGYNEQFF
CDR3nt: TGCGCCAGCAGCCGCGAGCCCGGGACTAGCGGATACAATGAGCAGTTCTTC

j_gene: TRBJ1-1
d_gene: .
abundance: .
v_gene: TRBV20-1
CDR3aa: CSAIQPVEGAFF
CDR3nt: TGCAGTGCTATCCAGCCGGTGGAGGGGGCTTTCTTT

j_gene: TRBJ2-5
d_gene: TRBD1
abundance: many
v_gene: TRBV28
CDR3aa: CASSPRGGPSGETQYF
CDR3nt: TGTGCCAGCAGCCCTAGAGGGGGCCCCTCAGGAGAGACCCAGTACTTC

j_gene: TRBJ2-1
d_gene: TRBD2
abundance: few
v_gene: TRBV3-1
CDR3aa: CASTGLAGVRNEQFF
CDR3nt: TGTGCCAGCACGGGACTAGCGGGAGTTCGCAATGAGCAGTTCTTC

j_gene: TRBJ1-1
d_gene: TRBD1
abundance: .
v_gene: TRBV20-1
CDR3aa: CSAERGLANTEAFF
CDR3nt: TGCAGTGCGGAGAGGGGGCTGGCGAACACTGAAGCTTTCTTT

j_gene: TRBJ2-7
d_gene: .
abundance: many
v_gene: TRBV5-1
CDR3aa: CASSLRGTPNDEQYF
CDR3nt: TGCGCCAGCAGCTTAAGGGGGACACCAAACGACGAGCAGTACTTC

j_gene: TRBJ1-3
d_gene: TRBD1
abundance: few
v_gene: TRBV6-4
CDR3aa: CASRDGQKGQGDSGWNTIYF
CDR3nt: TGTGCCAGCAGAGACGGTCAAAAGGGACAGGGGGATAGCGGGTGGAACACCATATATTTT

j_gene: TRBJ2-5
d_gene: .
abundance: .
v_gene: TRBV20-1
CDR3aa: CSARDLYRTLLETQYF
CDR3nt: TGCAGTGCTAGAGATCTGTACCGGACCCTATTAGAGACCCAGTACTTC

j_gene: TRBJ1-2
d_gene: .
abundance: few
v_gene: TRBV7-9
CDR3aa: CASSAATGLNYGYTF
CDR3nt: TGTGCCAGCAGCGCAGCTACAGGTCTTAACTATGGCTACACCTTC

j_gene: TRBJ1-1
d_gene: .
abundance: .
v_gene: TRBV6-1
CDR3aa: CASSRLPGNTEAFF
CDR3nt: TGTGCCAGCAGTAGGCTACCCGGGAACACTGAAGCTTTCTTT

j_gene: TRBJ1-2
d_gene: .
abundance: .
v_gene: TRBV20-1
CDR3aa: CSATTGPNYGYTF
CDR3nt: TGCAGTGCTACTACAGGTCCTAACTATGGCTACACCTTC

j_gene: TRBJ1-2
d_gene: TRBD1
abundance: many
v_gene: TRBV5-5
CDR3aa: CASSLGPGQGAGYTF
CDR3nt: TGTGCCAGCAGCTTGGGTCCGGGACAGGGGGCCGGCTACACCTTC

j_gene: TRBJ2-7
d_gene: TRBD2
abundance: many
v_gene: TRBV12-3/TRBV12-4
CDR3aa: CASRVGTTGEQYF
CDR3nt: TGTGCCAGCAGAGTCGGGACTACGGGGGAGCAGTACTTC

j_gene: TRBJ2-7
d_gene: TRBD1
abundance: .
v_gene: TRBV20-1
CDR3aa: CSARTSHRGMTYEQYF
CDR3nt: TGCAGTGCTAGAACCTCTCACAGGGGGATGACCTACGAGCAGTACTTC

j_gene: TRBJ2-1
d_gene: TRBD1
abundance: .
v_gene: TRBV11-2
CDR3aa: CALGTGAYNEQFF
CDR3nt: TGTGCCTTAGGGACAGGTGCCTACAATGAGCAGTTCTTC

j_gene: TRBJ1-2
d_gene: .
abundance: few
v_gene: TRBV5-4
CDR3aa: CASSLGTGYTF
CDR3nt: TGTGCCAGCAGCTTGGGTACGGGCTACACCTTC

j_gene: TRBJ2-1
d_gene: .
abundance: few
v_gene: TRBV30
CDR3aa: CAWSVSLRAGNLYNEQFF
CDR3nt: TGTGCCTGGAGTGTATCGCTTCGCGCGGGTAATCTCTACAATGAGCAGTTCTTC